This T cell receptor beta chain was identified in a study of neurological immune-mediated disorders. V was shortened by 10 bases and J by 6 bases, with 13 bases between the two germline ends. Germline V gives CDR1 MDHEN, CDR2 SYDVKM. The CDR3 covers 11 residues. This clonotype was detected ten times or more. Its antigen is not known. TCRdb re-analysed the 5' RACE reads in MiXCR, keeping a single row per CDR3 protein. In the table there are tens of thousands of distinct CDR3 sequences, around 4% of which are singletons. Study-wide results and limits: Phylogenetic grouping assigned the repertoires of 18 of 34 multiple sclerosis patients to one related-CDR3 cluster, which constitutes a possible signature.

The specimen was PBMCs. The origin of this receptor is a man aged 25 to 40 with multiple sclerosis. This chain uses TRBV28 with TRBJ2-7, with D unclear. The CDR3 DNA reads as TGTGCCACCACCCCCTCCCGCGAGCAGTACTTC. Encoded protein: CATTPSREQYF.